This TCR beta chain was recorded in a study of T-cell memory formation after mild COVID-19. Findings and limits, study-wide: CD4+ clones that contracted lay mainly in CM and EM; CD8+ ones lay in EMRA.

On this clonotype itself: The target antigen is unknown.

V was clipped by 5 bases and J by 6 bases, with 14 bases between them. This CDR3 has 14 residues. Germline CDR1 and CDR2: MNHEY and SVGAGI. TCRdb called the 5' RACE reads again in MiXCR, with one record for every CDR3 protein. The sample holds roughly 250,000 distinct CDR3 sequences, about 16% seen once. This clonotype was sampled from a young man who had mild COVID-19 (a few samples of this study predate the infection). Cell type and time point are not known. The material sequenced was PBMCs or a T cell subset sorted from them (not recorded which). V is TRBV6-5 and J is TRBJ2-1; D call uncertain. The CDR3 DNA sequence: TGTGCCAGCAGTAAGGGCCAAAGACGCAATGAGCAGTTCTTC. This gives the protein CASSKGQRRNEQFF.